The 8 T cell receptor beta chains below were found in one sample sequenced in a study of long-term antiretroviral therapy in people with HIV (dated by TCRdb to between 2022 and 2023). Sequencing of the TRB variable region was done with the immunoSEQ hsTCRB v3.0 assay at survey level resolution. Held by TCRdb, this immuneACCESS table contains in-frame sequences only and omits some clones. Under half of the omission traces to an unresolved V gene where checked; the cause of the rest is unknown. The sample profile shows roughly 25,000 clones; about four fifths of them were found once. Of the sample, about 5.8% is held by the ten largest clones. Sample: unsorted PBMCs, taken 0.7 years before starting antiretroviral therapy. The receptors were gathered from a man in his thirties or forties with HIV.

In this sample, this clone turned up a few times. The V gene is TRBV6-5, the J gene TRBJ2-3; D is unclear. The length of the CDR3 is 12 residues. Trimming took 8 bases from V and 0 from J, leaving 6 bases between them. Germline CDR1 MNHEY, CDR2 SVGAGI. The CDR3 spells CASSDSTDTQYF. CDR3 DNA sequence: TGTGCCAGCTCGGACAGCACAGATACGCAGTATTTT.

The J gene is TRBJ2-7, the V gene TRBV29-1, with TRBD2 as a possible D gene (7 bases). V was shortened by 6 bases and J by 0 bases, with 12 bases between the two germline ends. Germline assignment: CDR1 SQVTM and CDR2 ANQGSEA. CDR3 size: 13 residues. CDR3 in DNA: TGCAGCGTAAGGGGGGGAACCTCCTACGAGCAGTACTTC. It translates to CSVRGGTSYEQYF.

The J gene is TRBJ2-3, the V gene TRBV7-9; possible D gene TRBD2, 6 bases. Trimming pared 6 bases from V and 5 bases from J, leaving 24 bases between. Per germline, CDR1 SEHNR and CDR2 FQNEAQ (reference sequence). The CDR3 is 17 residues long. The CDR3 DNA is TGTGCCAGCAGAGCTAGCCTCGGGACTTCCGTCGAAGATACGCAGTATTTT. Translated, it gives CASRASLGTSVEDTQYF.

This rearrangement joins TRBV5-4 to TRBJ2-1; 8 bases line up with TRBD2. The V segment lost 2 bases and the J segment 9 bases; nucleotides outside the gene matches: 16. The CDR3 contains 17 residues. Germline V CDR1 and CDR2: SGHNT, YYREEE (reference sequence). This chain's CDR3 is CASSFRGSGREVPEQFF. The CDR3 bases are TGTGCCAGCAGCTTCCGGGGGAGCGGGCGGGAGGTCCCTGAGCAGTTCTTC. Drawing the rest from reference TRBV5-4 and TRBJ2-1, the complete variable domain is ETGVTQSPTHLIKTRGQQVTLRCSSQSGHNTVSWYQQALGQGPQFIFQYYREEENGRGNFPPRFSGLQFPNYSSELNVNALELDDSALYLCASSFRGSGREVPEQFFGPGTRLTVL.

The chain links TRBV29-1 to TRBJ1-2, with D perhaps TRBD1 (6 bases). In germline, CDR1 is SQVTM, CDR2 ANQGSEA. V lost 5 bases and J lost 8, with 9 bases in between. The CDR3 totals 10 residues. CDR3 DNA sequence: TGCAGCGTTTACGGGGGCGGCTACACCTTC. As protein: CSVYGGGYTF.

The rearrangement joins TRBV28 to TRBJ2-7; the match to TRBD2 covers 15 bases. Germline trimming cut 8 bases from V and 4 bases from J; bases unmatched to any gene: 3. Per the germline V gene, CDR1 is MDHEN and CDR2 is SYDVKM. This CDR3 comprises 14 residues. The CDR3 loop is CASLGTSGRYEQYF. The DNA for the CDR3 is TGTGCCAGCCTTGGGACTAGCGGGAGGTACGAGCAGTACTTC.

This chain connects TRBV19 to TRBJ1-2; TRBD1 might be the D (5 bases). V lost 5 bases and J 2 bases, leaving 15 bases between the germline ends. Per germline, CDR1 LNHDA and CDR2 SQIVND (reference sequence). The CDR3 extends over 15 amino acids. This CDR3 reads CASSGLQDVNYGYTF. CDR3 sequence (DNA): TGTGCCAGTAGTGGATTACAGGACGTGAACTATGGCTACACCTTC. Together with reference TRBV19 and TRBJ1-2, the CDR3 gives the full variable domain: DGGITQSPKYLFRKEGQNVTLSCEQNLNHDAMYWYRQDPGQGLRLIYYSQIVNDFQKGDIAEGYSVSREKKESFPLTVTSAQKNPTAFYLCASSGLQDVNYGYTFGSGTRLTVV.

The V and J genes are TRBV9 and TRBJ2-7, with no clear D. There are 12 residues in the CDR3. Germline-derived CDR1 and CDR2 are SGDLS and YYNGEE. V was trimmed by 0 bases and J by 3 bases, leaving 4 bases between them. CDR3 amino acids: CASSVVLYEQYF. The DNA for the CDR3 is TGTGCCAGCAGCGTAGTTCTCTACGAGCAGTACTTC.